This T cell receptor (beta chain) comes out of a study of T-cell reconstitution after alpha-beta-depleted transplantation in children. Unique molecular identifiers were used to barcode this TCRbeta library. MiXCR, applied by TCRdb to the PCR reads, yields one record per CDR3 protein. Among about 580,000 distinct CDR3 sequences listed, around 27% were seen once. On this clonotype: Antigen unknown.

Whole-study findings and limits: TCRbeta diversity was high at day 60 in some patients (a result of surviving recipient T cells and thymic progenitors).

Sequenced here: PBMCs, sampled before TCRalphabeta/CD19-depleted stem cell transplant. The sequence derives from a boy younger than two with Wiskott-Aldrich syndrome, due to receive a stem cell transplant.

The CDR3 coding sequence is TGTGCCAGCAGCCTGGCAGGACCCTTCCTGTATGGCTACACCTTC. Translating gives CASSLAGPFLYGYTF. The rearrangement uses TRBV7-2 and TRBJ1-2; no definite D call. CDR1 SGHTA and CDR2 FQGNSA come from the germline V gene. V was cut by 5 bases and J by 5 bases, with 18 bases left in between. This CDR3 comprises 15 residues.